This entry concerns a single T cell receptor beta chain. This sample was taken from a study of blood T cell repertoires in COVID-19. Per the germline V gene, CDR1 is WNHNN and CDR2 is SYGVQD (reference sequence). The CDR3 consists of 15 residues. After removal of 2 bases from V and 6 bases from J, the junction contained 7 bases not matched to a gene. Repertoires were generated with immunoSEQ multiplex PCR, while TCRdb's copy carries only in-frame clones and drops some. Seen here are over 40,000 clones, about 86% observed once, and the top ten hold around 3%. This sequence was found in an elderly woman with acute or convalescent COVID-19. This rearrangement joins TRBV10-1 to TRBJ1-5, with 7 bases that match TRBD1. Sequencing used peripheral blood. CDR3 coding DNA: TGCGCCAGCAGTGAGACAGGGGTCCCGGGTCAGCCCCAGCATTTT. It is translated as CASSETGVPGQPQHF.